The sequence of this T cell receptor beta chain was determined in a study of vaccination effects on CD4 cells after COVID-19. Study at large: Subjects were given two BNT162b2 or mRNA-1273 vaccine doses. General observations from the study: Cross-reaction with common cold coronaviruses was seen in only 1 of 255 vaccine-induced clones from healthy vaccinees.

Using viral peptide pools, the ViraFEST assay grew out antigen-specific CD4+ T cells prior to sequencing. When around 10 days of culture had elapsed, CD4+ T cells were isolated. People in the vaccine group had not been infected with SARS-CoV-2 before, and their nucleocapsid antibodies were negative. Every well got around 1.9 million PBMC, which were grown with around 10 IU/ml IL-2 and about 9.2 ug/ml peptides. TCRdb's copy holds only in-frame clones and misses some; the assay was immunoSEQ multiplex PCR. The sample carries tens of thousands of clones, around 80% recorded once. As to this clone: The antigen is not known.

V lost 5 bases, J lost 3 bases, and 6 bases stayed unmatched. CDR3 size: 15 residues. Germline values: CDR1 LNHDA, CDR2 SQIVND (reference sequence). J is TRBJ1-2 and V is TRBV19, with 10 bases that match TRBD1. This receptor was taken from a human donor who received a COVID-19 vaccine. The sequencing used CD4+ T cells from PBMCs cultured with SARS-CoV-2 spike peptides, collected before COVID-19 vaccination. The CDR3 region is CASSPRDRGYYGYTF. Written as DNA, the CDR3 is TGTGCCAGTAGTCCCAGGGACAGGGGTTACTATGGCTACACCTTC.